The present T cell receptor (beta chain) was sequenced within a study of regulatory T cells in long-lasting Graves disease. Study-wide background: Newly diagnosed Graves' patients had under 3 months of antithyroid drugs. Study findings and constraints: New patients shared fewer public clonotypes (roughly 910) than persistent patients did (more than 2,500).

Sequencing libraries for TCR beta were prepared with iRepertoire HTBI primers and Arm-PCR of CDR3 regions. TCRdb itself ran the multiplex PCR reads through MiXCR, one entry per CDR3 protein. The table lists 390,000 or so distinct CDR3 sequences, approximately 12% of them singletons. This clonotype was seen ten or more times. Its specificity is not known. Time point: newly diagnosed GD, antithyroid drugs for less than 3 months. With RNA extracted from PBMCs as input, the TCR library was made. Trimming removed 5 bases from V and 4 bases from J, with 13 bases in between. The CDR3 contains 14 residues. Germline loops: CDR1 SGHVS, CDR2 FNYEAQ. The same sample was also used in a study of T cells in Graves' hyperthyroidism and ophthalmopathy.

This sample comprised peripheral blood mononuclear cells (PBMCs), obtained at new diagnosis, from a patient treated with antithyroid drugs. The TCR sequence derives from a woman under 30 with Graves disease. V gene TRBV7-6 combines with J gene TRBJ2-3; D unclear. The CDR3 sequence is CASSLDLGSDTQYF. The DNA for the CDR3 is TGTGCCAGCAGCCTCGATTTGGGTTCAGATACGCAGTATTTT.